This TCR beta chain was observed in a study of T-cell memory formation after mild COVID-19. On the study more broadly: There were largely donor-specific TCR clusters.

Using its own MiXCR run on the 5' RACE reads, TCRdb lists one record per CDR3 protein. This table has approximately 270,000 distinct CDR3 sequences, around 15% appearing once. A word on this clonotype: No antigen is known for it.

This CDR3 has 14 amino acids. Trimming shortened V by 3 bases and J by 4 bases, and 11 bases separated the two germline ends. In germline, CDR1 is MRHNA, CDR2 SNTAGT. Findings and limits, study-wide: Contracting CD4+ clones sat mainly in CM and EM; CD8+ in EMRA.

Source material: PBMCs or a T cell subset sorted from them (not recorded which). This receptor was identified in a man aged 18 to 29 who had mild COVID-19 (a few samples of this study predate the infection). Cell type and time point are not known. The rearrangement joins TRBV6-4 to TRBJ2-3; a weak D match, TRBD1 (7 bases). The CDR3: CASSEARGADTQYF. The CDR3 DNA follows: TGTGCCAGCAGTGAAGCCAGGGGGGCAGATACGCAGTATTTT.